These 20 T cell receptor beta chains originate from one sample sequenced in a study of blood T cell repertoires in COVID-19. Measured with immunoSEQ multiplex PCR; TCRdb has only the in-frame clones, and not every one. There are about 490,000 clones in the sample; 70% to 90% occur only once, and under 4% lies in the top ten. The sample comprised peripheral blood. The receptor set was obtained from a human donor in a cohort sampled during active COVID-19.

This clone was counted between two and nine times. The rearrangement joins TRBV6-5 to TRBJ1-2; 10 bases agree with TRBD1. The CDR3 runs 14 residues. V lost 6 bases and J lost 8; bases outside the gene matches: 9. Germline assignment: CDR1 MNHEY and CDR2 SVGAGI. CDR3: CASSFWDRGSGYTF. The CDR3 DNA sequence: TGTGCCAGCAGCTTCTGGGACAGGGGCTCCGGCTACACCTTC.

The CDR3 region is CASSYSTGVGTEAFF. CDR3 coding DNA: TGTGCCAGCAGTTACTCGACGGGGGTAGGGACTGAAGCTTTCTTT. The chain joins TRBV6-5 to TRBJ1-1; D is possibly TRBD1 (5 bases). V lost 0 bases, J lost 5 bases, and 13 bases lay in between. Germline values: CDR1 MNHEY, CDR2 SVGAGI. The CDR3 runs to 15 residues.

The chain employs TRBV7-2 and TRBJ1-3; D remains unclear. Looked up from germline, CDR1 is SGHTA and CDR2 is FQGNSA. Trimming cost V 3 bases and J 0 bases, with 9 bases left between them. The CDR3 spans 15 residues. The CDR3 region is CASSLGTASGNTIYF. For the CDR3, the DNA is TGTGCCAGCAGCTTGGGCACGGCCTCTGGAAACACCATATATTTT.

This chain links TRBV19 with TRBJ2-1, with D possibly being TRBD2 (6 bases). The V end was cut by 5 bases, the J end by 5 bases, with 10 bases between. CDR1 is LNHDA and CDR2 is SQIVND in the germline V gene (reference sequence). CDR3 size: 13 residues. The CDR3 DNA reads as TGTGCCAGTAGTCGGGGACTTAACAATGAGCAGTTCTTC. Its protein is CASSRGLNNEQFF.

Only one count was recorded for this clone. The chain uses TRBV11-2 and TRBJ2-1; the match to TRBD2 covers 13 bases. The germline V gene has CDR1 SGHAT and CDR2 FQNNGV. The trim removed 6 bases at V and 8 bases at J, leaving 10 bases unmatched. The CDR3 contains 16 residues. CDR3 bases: TGTGCCAGCAGTCCCACTAGCGGGAGGGCCGGGGATGAGCAGTTCTTC. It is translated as CASSPTSGRAGDEQFF.

The CDR3, as DNA: TGTGCCAGCGAAGAACTAACTAGGCACGGGGAGCTGTTTTTT. Translated: CASEELTRHGELFF. The V gene is TRBV11-2, the J gene TRBJ2-2, with D maybe TRBD2 (5 bases). CDR1 and CDR2 (germline): SGHAT, FQNNGV. The CDR3 totals 14 residues. Trimming took 8 bases from V and 7 from J, leaving 17 bases between them. Looking up the rest from reference TRBV11-2 and TRBJ2-2 gives the full variable domain: EAGVAQSPRYKIIEKRQSVAFWCNPISGHATLYWYQQILGQGPKLLIQFQNNGVVDDSQLPKDRFSAERLKGVDSTLKIQPAKLEDSAVYLCASEELTRHGELFFGEGSRLTVL.

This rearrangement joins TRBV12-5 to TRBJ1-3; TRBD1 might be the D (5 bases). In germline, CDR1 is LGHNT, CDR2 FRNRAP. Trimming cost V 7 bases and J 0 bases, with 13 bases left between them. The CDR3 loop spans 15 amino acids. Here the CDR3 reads CASAPGGFSGNTIYF. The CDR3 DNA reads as TGTGCTAGTGCCCCGGGGGGTTTCTCTGGAAACACCATATATTTT.

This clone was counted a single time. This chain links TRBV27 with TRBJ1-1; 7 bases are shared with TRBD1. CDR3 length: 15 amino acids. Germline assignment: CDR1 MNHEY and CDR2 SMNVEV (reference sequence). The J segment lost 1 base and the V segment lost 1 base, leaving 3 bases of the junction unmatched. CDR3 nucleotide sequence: TGTGCCAGCAGTTTATGGGGACAGCCGAACACTGAAGCTTTCTTT. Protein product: CASSLWGQPNTEAFF.

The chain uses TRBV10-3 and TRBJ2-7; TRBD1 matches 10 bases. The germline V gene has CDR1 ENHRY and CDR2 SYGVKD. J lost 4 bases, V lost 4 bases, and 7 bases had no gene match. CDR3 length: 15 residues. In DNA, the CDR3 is TGTGCCATCAGTGGACTGACAGGGGGCGAATACGAGCAGTACTTC. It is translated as CAISGLTGGEYEQYF.

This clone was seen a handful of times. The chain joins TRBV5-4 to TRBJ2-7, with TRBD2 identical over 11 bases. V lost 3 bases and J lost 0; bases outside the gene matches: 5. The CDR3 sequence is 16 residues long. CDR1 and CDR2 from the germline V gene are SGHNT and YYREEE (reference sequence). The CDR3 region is CASSSRTSGFSYEQYF. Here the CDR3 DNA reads TGTGCCAGCAGCTCCAGGACTAGCGGGTTCTCCTACGAGCAGTACTTC.

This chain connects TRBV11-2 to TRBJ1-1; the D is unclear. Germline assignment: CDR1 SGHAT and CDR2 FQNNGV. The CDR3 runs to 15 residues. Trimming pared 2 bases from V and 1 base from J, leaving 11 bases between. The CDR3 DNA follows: TGTGCCAGCAGCTTATTCGGGATCCCGAACACTGAAGCTTTCTTT. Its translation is CASSLFGIPNTEAFF.

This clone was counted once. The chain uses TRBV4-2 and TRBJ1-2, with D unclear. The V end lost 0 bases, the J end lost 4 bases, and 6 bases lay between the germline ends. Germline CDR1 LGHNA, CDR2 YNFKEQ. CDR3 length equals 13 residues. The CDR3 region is CASSQEETYGYTF. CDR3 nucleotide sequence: TGTGCCAGCAGCCAAGAGGAGACCTATGGCTACACCTTC.

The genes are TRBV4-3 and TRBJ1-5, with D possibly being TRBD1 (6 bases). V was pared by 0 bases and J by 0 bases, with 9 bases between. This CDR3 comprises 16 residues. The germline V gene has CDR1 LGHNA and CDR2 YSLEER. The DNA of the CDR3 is TGCGCCAGCAGCCAAGAAAGGGACATTAGCAATCAGCCCCAGCATTTT. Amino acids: CASSQERDISNQPQHF.

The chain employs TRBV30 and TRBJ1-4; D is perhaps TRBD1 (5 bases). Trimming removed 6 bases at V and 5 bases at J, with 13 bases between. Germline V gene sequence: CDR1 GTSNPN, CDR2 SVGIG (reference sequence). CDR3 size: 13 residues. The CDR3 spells CACNSRGNEKLFF. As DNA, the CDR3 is TGTGCCTGTAACTCCCGGGGGAATGAAAAACTGTTTTTT.

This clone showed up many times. CDR3 in amino acids: CAWSKTGGTYEQYF. In nucleotides, the CDR3 is TGTGCCTGGTCAAAGACGGGAGGGACCTACGAGCAGTACTTC. The chain uses TRBV30 and TRBJ2-7, with TRBD2 identical over 8 bases. The CDR3 totals 14 residues. After removal of 5 bases from V and 2 bases from J, the junction contained 8 bases not matched to a gene. Germline V gene sequence: CDR1 GTSNPN, CDR2 SVGIG (reference sequence).

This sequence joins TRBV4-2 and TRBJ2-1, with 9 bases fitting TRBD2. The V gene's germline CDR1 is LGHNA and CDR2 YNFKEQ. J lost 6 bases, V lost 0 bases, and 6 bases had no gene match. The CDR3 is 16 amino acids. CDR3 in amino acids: CASSQDRAGGRNEQFF. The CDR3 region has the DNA TGTGCCAGCAGCCAAGATCGAGCGGGAGGTCGCAATGAGCAGTTCTTC.

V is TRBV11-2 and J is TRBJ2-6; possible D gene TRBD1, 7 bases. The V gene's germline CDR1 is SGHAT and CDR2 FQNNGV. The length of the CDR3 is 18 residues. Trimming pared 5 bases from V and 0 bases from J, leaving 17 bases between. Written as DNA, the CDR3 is TGTGCCAGCAGCCCCCGCGGGACAGCGACCTCTGGGGCCAACGTCCTGACTTTC. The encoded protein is CASSPRGTATSGANVLTF.

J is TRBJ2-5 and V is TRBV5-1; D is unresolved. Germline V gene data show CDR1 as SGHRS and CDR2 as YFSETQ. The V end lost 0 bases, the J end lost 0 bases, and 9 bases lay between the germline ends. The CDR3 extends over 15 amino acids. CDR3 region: CASSLESRYQETQYF. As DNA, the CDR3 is TGCGCCAGCAGCTTGGAATCCAGGTACCAAGAGACCCAGTACTTC.

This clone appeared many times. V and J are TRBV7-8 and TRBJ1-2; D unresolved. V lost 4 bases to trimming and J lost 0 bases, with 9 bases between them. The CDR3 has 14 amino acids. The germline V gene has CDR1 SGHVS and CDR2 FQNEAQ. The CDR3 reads CASSSVFTNYGYTF. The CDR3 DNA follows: TGTGCCAGCAGCTCGGTCTTTACTAACTATGGCTACACCTTC.

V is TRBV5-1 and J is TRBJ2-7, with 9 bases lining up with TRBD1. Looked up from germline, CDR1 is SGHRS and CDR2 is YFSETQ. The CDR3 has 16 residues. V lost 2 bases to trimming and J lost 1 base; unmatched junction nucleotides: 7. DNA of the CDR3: TGCGCCAGCAGCTTACTACCGGGACAGGGTTCCTACGAGCAGTACTTC. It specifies CASSLLPGQGSYEQYF.